These 9 T cell receptor beta chains came from one sample sequenced in a study of T cell repertoires in cytomegalovirus infection. TCRdb independently ran MiXCR on the reads; one entry per CDR3 protein. Found here are roughly 90,000 distinct CDR3 sequences, 25% to 30% of them singletons; the top ten hold roughly 71%. These receptors' targets are unknown. The sample in question was CD8+ T cells from cultured PBMCs, obtained from culture after CMV antigen stimulation. These TCRs come from a human donor in good health (CMV status not recorded). Some clones in this sample may be carry-over from other donors' samples.

This clonotype was recorded at least ten times. The rearrangement uses TRBV7-3 and TRBJ2-2; no clear D gene. Germline assignment: CDR1 SGHTA and CDR2 FQGTGA. The CDR3 has 11 amino acids. V shed 6 bases and J shed 5 bases, with 4 bases lying between them. In DNA form, the CDR3 reads TGTGCCAGCAGTCAAACCGGGGAGCTGTTTTTT. This translates into CASSQTGELFF. Variable domain in full (rest from reference TRBV7-3 and TRBJ2-2): GAGVSQTPSNKVTEKGKYVELRCDPISGHTALYWYRQSLGQGPEFLIYFQGTGAADDSGLPNDRFFAVRPEGSVSTLKIQRTERGDSAVYLCASSQTGELFFGEGSRLTVL.

At least ten counts were recorded for this clonotype. J is TRBJ2-7 and V is TRBV4-1; 8 bases are shared with TRBD1. The germline gives CDR1 MGHRA, CDR2 YSYEKL. V shed 1 base and J 6 bases; nucleotides not matched to a gene: 8. CDR3 length: 15 residues. In DNA, the CDR3 is TGCGCCAGCAGCCAAGTGGTAGGACAGGGATTCGAGCAGTACTTC. Translation: CASSQVVGQGFEQYF.

The chain carries TRBV6-6 and TRBJ1-2, with no clear D. The germline V gene encodes CDR1 MNHNY and CDR2 SVGAGI (reference sequence). Trimming took off 0 bases at V and 4 bases at J, with 12 bases between the two ends. CDR3 length equals 15 residues. For the CDR3, the DNA is TGTGCCAGCAGTTACTCCCAGTCAGGAACCTATGGCTACACCTTC. It translates to CASSYSQSGTYGYTF.

J is TRBJ1-3 and V is TRBV28; D is unresolved. Germline CDR1 is MDHEN and CDR2 is SYDVKM. The CDR3 has 15 amino acids. Deletions cut 5 bases from V and 0 bases from J, with 11 bases between. The CDR3: CASSLRRSSGNTIYF. The CDR3 DNA is TGTGCCAGCAGTCTCAGACGGAGCTCTGGAAACACCATATATTTT.

In its sample, this clonotype was seen a few times. This chain joins TRBV5-4 and TRBJ2-1; D is perhaps TRBD1 (5 bases). CDR1 and CDR2 from the germline V gene are SGHNT and YYREEE (reference sequence). This CDR3 region has 13 residues. Trimming left V 4 bases short and J 6 bases short, with 11 bases between. CDR3 DNA: TGTGCCAGCAGCGGGGCGGCCAGCAATGAGCAGTTCTTC. Translated, it gives CASSGAASNEQFF.

CDR3 in amino acids: CASRPSPHLSGGLQETQYF. The CDR3, as DNA: TGTGCCAGTAGACCAAGCCCCCATCTTAGCGGGGGGCTCCAAGAGACCCAGTACTTC. The genes are TRBV19 and TRBJ2-5; TRBD2 matches 10 bases. The CDR3 is made up of 19 amino acids. Trimming removed 6 bases from V and 1 base from J; junction bases left unmatched: 17. In germline, CDR1 is LNHDA, CDR2 SQIVND (reference sequence).

This clonotype was seen more than once but under ten times. The chain couples TRBV3-1 to TRBJ2-2; 8 bases align to TRBD1. Germline loops: CDR1 LGHDT, CDR2 YNNKEL (reference sequence). This CDR3 contains 17 residues. The V and J ends lost 5 bases and 9 bases, in that order; junction bases with no gene match: 17. CDR3: CASSKHADRGQIRELFF. The CDR3 coding sequence is TGTGCCAGCAGCAAACACGCTGACAGGGGACAAATCCGGGAGCTGTTTTTT.

This clonotype was counted a few times. The J gene is TRBJ2-7, the V gene TRBV7-2, with D possibly TRBD1 on 6 matching bases. CDR1 and CDR2 from the germline V gene are SGHTA and FQGNSA. This CDR3 contains 14 residues. With 3 bases removed from V and 2 bases from J, the gap between germline ends came to 11 bases. In DNA, the CDR3 is TGTGCCAGCAGCTTTGGGGGCCGTACCTACGAGCAGTACTTC. Amino acids: CASSFGGRTYEQYF.

This chain links TRBV5-6 with TRBJ1-1, with TRBD1 matching over 11 bases. The length of the CDR3 is 17 residues. Germline values: CDR1 SGHDT, CDR2 YYEEEE. Germline trimming cut 4 bases from V and 3 bases from J; bases unmatched to any gene: 11. The CDR3 sequence: CASSPLRDRGSYTEAFF. DNA for the CDR3: TGTGCCAGCAGCCCGCTACGGGACAGGGGGTCCTACACTGAAGCTTTCTTT.